The 29 T cell receptor beta chains reported below all come from one sample, sequenced in a study of shared clonotypes between healthy human individuals. TCRdb keeps only in-frame clones here, not all; method: immunoSEQ multiplex PCR. The sample yields roughly 2.5 million clones, 85% to 95% seen once. The sample was naive CD4+ T cells sorted from blood. Subset in this sample: CD45RA+ positively selected. The receptors derive from a man younger than 30 in good health.

This chain links TRBV7-9 with TRBJ2-7; maybe TRBD1 (5 bases). V was shortened by 5 bases and J by 2 bases, with 10 bases between the two germline ends. CDR3 length equals 13 residues. Germline V gene sequence: CDR1 SEHNR, CDR2 FQNEAQ (reference sequence). In DNA form, the CDR3 reads TGTGCCAGCAGCCCCGCAGGGCCCTACGAGCAGTACTTC. Translated: CASSPAGPYEQYF.

For the CDR3, the DNA is TGTGCCTGGAGTGTACGATTAGCGGGACCATACGAGCAGTACTTC. Translating gives CAWSVRLAGPYEQYF. This chain uses TRBV30 with TRBJ2-7; 8 positions agree with TRBD2. Per germline, CDR1 GTSNPN and CDR2 SVGIG (reference sequence). CDR3 size: 15 residues. J was trimmed by 4 bases and V by 0 bases; bases with no gene match: 8.

J is TRBJ2-7 and V is TRBV5-7; TRBD1 might be the D (6 bases). TRBV5-7 is annotated as an ORF whose role is uncertain. The CDR3 consists of 14 residues. V lost 8 bases and J lost 1, with 16 bases in between. CDR3 region: CASHKGDNSYEQYF. CDR3 DNA sequence: TGTGCCAGTCATAAGGGGGACAATTCCTACGAGCAGTACTTC.

V is TRBV5-4 and J is TRBJ1-1, with 8 nucleotides matching TRBD1. Germline V lookup: CDR1 SGHNT, CDR2 YYREEE (reference sequence). The trim removed 3 bases at V and 0 bases at J, leaving 4 bases unmatched. There are 15 residues in the CDR3. The CDR3 DNA is TGTGCCAGCAGCTACTGGGACAGGCTGAACACTGAAGCTTTCTTT. Protein sequence: CASSYWDRLNTEAFF.

This clone came up once. The chain has TRBV7-8 and TRBJ2-2, with 12 bases lining up with TRBD2. V shed 7 bases, J shed 1 base, and the junction held 7 bases outside the gene matches. The CDR3 sequence is 17 residues long. The germline V gene encodes CDR1 SGHVS and CDR2 FQNEAQ. The CDR3 DNA reads as TGTGCCAGCACCCGCTCTAGCGGGAGGGGGAACACCGGGGAGCTGTTTTTT. Translated, it gives CASTRSSGRGNTGELFF.

This clone has just a few counts. This chain connects TRBV28 to TRBJ1-5; a possible D gene is TRBD1 (6 bases). V was cut by 7 bases and J by 11 bases, with 9 bases left in between. The CDR3 runs to 10 residues. Germline-derived CDR1 and CDR2 are MDHEN and SYDVKM. CDR3 sequence (DNA): TGTGCCAGCAAGGGGGGAGCCCAGCATTTT. The encoded protein is CASKGGAQHF.

The chain has TRBV11-2 and TRBJ2-2; 9 nucleotides line up with TRBD1. This CDR3 is 15 amino acids long. Germline V gene lookup returns CDR1 SGHAT and CDR2 FQNNGV. Unmatched junction bases numbered 8, after V lost 7 bases and J lost 5 bases. The CDR3 nucleotides are TGTGCCAGCACTCCGACAGGGGGTTCGACCGGGGAGCTGTTTTTT. It encodes CASTPTGGSTGELFF.

For this clone: Within the sample, other DNA sequences also encode this same CDR3. The rearrangement uses TRBV10-2 and TRBJ1-5, with D possibly being TRBD1 (5 bases). Germline assignment: CDR1 WSHSY and CDR2 SAAADI. The CDR3 spans 13 residues. V lost 5 bases, J lost 1 base, and 6 bases lay in between. CDR3 in amino acids: CASSTGSNQPQHF. The CDR3 DNA is TGCGCCAGCAGTACAGGAAGCAATCAGCCCCAGCATTTT.

This chain joins TRBV21-1 and TRBJ2-3; TRBD2, the D gene given by the table, was not confirmed from the DNA. TRBV21-1 constitutes a pseudogene. CDR3 length: 15 amino acids. This CDR3 reads CASRSVRGLADTQYF. CDR3 sequence (DNA): TGTGCCAGCAGATCGGTTCGGGGTCTCGCAGATACGCAGTATTTT.

The chain joins TRBV9 to TRBJ2-2; no clear D. CDR1 and CDR2 from the germline V gene are SGDLS and YYNGEE. The CDR3 runs 17 residues. The ends were cut back, 0 bases at V and 6 bases at J, with 18 bases in the middle. The CDR3 region is CASSVGVLTADAGELFF. CDR3 nucleotide sequence: TGTGCCAGCAGCGTAGGAGTCTTAACGGCGGACGCCGGGGAGCTGTTTTTT.

The V call is TRBV28, the J call TRBJ1-5; 7 bases map to TRBD1. CDR3 length: 17 residues. Unmatched junction bases numbered 9, after V lost 4 bases and J lost 0 bases. Germline V gene data show CDR1 as MDHEN and CDR2 as SYDVKM. The CDR3 coding sequence is TGTGCCAGCAGTTACGGGACAGCTTATTATAGCAATCAGCCCCAGCATTTT. Translation gives CASSYGTAYYSNQPQHF.

V usage is TRBV25-1 and J usage is TRBJ2-2; the D gene is possibly TRBD1 (5 bases). V lost 6 bases to trimming and J lost 6 bases, with 14 bases between them. This CDR3 contains 14 residues. The germline CDR1 and CDR2 sequences are MGHDK and SYGVNS. As DNA, the CDR3 is TGTGCCAGCAGGGGGATGACAGAGGCCGGGGAGCTGTTTTTT. Its protein is CASRGMTEAGELFF.

The V call is TRBV7-2, the J call TRBJ2-2, with 7 bases that match TRBD2. Trimming took 3 bases from V and 2 from J; bases not matched to a gene: 9. Germline lookup yields CDR1 SGHTA and CDR2 FQGNSA. The CDR3 has 17 residues. The CDR3 nucleotides read TGTGCCAGCAGCTTCCAGAGGACTAGGAGTAACACCGGGGAGCTGTTTTTT. Protein product: CASSFQRTRSNTGELFF.

The genes are TRBV5-1 and TRBJ2-1; tentative D call: TRBD1 (6 bases). Germline V gives CDR1 SGHRS, CDR2 YFSETQ. The germline V and J ends were trimmed by 0 bases and 3 bases, with 13 bases remaining between them. The CDR3 is 16 amino acids. Written as DNA, the CDR3 is TGCGCCAGCAGCTTGGCAGGGGTGGCCTTCTACAATGAGCAGTTCTTC. This translates into CASSLAGVAFYNEQFF. Filled out from reference TRBV5-1 and TRBJ2-1, the complete variable domain reads KAGVTQTPRYLIKTRGQQVTLSCSPISGHRSVSWYQQTPGQGLQFLFEYFSETQRNKGNFPGRFSGRQFSNSRSEMNVSTLELGDSALYLCASSLAGVAFYNEQFFGPGTRLTVL.

This clone was found once. Written as DNA, the CDR3 is TGTGCCAGCACCAAAGGGGGTGAGCAGTTCTTC. It translates to CASTKGGEQFF. The rearrangement uses TRBV11-1 and TRBJ2-1; D perhaps matches TRBD1 (6 bases). This CDR3 spans 11 amino acids. Germline loops: CDR1 SGHAT, CDR2 FQDESV (reference sequence). The V end was cut by 7 bases, the J end by 9 bases, with 10 bases between.

This chain uses TRBV29-1 with TRBJ2-7; D is uncertain. V was clipped by 4 bases and J by 0 bases, with 10 bases between them. The CDR3 runs to 13 residues. Germline CDR1 reads SQVTM; CDR2 reads ANQGSEA. CDR3: CSVVADYSYEQYF. The CDR3 DNA reads as TGCAGCGTTGTGGCGGATTACTCCTACGAGCAGTACTTC.

V and J are TRBV2 and TRBJ1-5; 10 bases are shared with TRBD1. CDR1 SNHLY and CDR2 FYNNEI come from the germline V gene. CDR3 size: 15 residues. V was pared by 8 bases and J by 4 bases, with 8 bases of the junction left unmatched. This CDR3 reads CASGQGGWGNQPQHF. CDR3 coding DNA: TGTGCCAGCGGACAGGGGGGCTGGGGGAATCAGCCCCAGCATTTT. Full variable domain (remainder filled in from reference TRBV2 and TRBJ1-5): EPEVTQTPSHQVTQMGQEVILRCVPISNHLYFYWYRQILGQKVEFLVSFYNNEISEKSEIFDDQFSVERPDGSNFTLKIRSTKLEDSAMYFCASGQGGWGNQPQHFGDGTRLSIL.

The chain combines TRBV6-6 with TRBJ2-7, with TRBD1 identical over 8 bases. The germline V gene encodes CDR1 MNHNY and CDR2 SVGAGI (reference sequence). The CDR3 extends over 14 amino acids. The ends lost 8 bases at V and 4 bases at J; junction bases unmatched: 10. Written as DNA, the CDR3 is TGTGCCAGCCAACATTCACAGGGGGTTTACGAGCAGTACTTC. Its translation: CASQHSQGVYEQYF.

Note on this clone: Within the sample, other DNA sequences also encode this same CDR3. The chain couples TRBV18 to TRBJ1-3; 9 bases map to TRBD1. Losses at the gene ends were 2 bases for V and 4 bases for J; bases not matched to a gene: 6. The germline V gene encodes CDR1 KGHSH and CDR2 LQKENI. The CDR3 has 16 residues. The CDR3 here is CASSPSGTGSGNTIYF. The CDR3 DNA sequence: TGTGCCAGCTCACCATCCGGGACAGGGTCCGGAAACACCATATATTTT. The full variable domain, its missing parts supplied by reference TRBV18 and TRBJ1-3, is NAGVMQNPRHLVRRRGQEARLRCSPMKGHSHVYWYRQLPEEGLKFMVYLQKENIIDESGMPKERFSAEFPKEGPSILRIQQVVRGDSAAYFCASSPSGTGSGNTIYFGEGSWLTVV.

V is TRBV5-1 and J is TRBJ2-1; 10 bases align to TRBD2. Losses at the gene ends were 1 base for V and 6 bases for J; bases not matched to a gene: 4. Germline CDR1 reads SGHRS; CDR2 reads YFSETQ. The CDR3 has 15 residues. The CDR3 nucleotides are TGCGCCAGCAGCTTGCGTAGCGGGGGGAGCAATGAGCAGTTCTTC. Protein: CASSLRSGGSNEQFF. The complete variable domain, with remaining parts taken from reference TRBV5-1 and TRBJ2-1, reads KAGVTQTPRYLIKTRGQQVTLSCSPISGHRSVSWYQQTPGQGLQFLFEYFSETQRNKGNFPGRFSGRQFSNSRSEMNVSTLELGDSALYLCASSLRSGGSNEQFFGPGTRLTVL.

This rearrangement joins TRBV2 to TRBJ2-7; possibly TRBD2 for D (6 bases). CDR1 and CDR2 (germline): SNHLY, FYNNEI. This CDR3 has 14 amino acids. The ends were cut back, 5 bases at V and 3 bases at J, with 14 bases in the middle. CDR3 DNA sequence: TGTGCCAGCAGTCTACGACTAGGCTACTACGAGCAGTACTTC. This codes for CASSLRLGYYEQYF.

Notes on this clone: The same CDR3 is also encoded by other DNA sequences in this sample. The chain links TRBV2 to TRBJ2-2; either TRBD1 or TRBD2 may supply D (5 bases each). Germline loops: CDR1 SNHLY, CDR2 FYNNEI. Deletions cut 5 bases from V and 5 bases from J, with 12 bases between. CDR3 length: 14 amino acids. The CDR3 spells CASSRDRGTGELFF. CDR3 DNA: TGTGCCAGCAGTCGGGACCGGGGAACCGGGGAGCTGTTTTTT.

The V gene is TRBV2, the J gene TRBJ2-1; 9 positions agree with TRBD1. This CDR3 is 15 amino acids long. With 7 bases clipped from V and 2 bases from J, the junction kept 6 bases outside the gene matches. Germline V gene sequence: CDR1 SNHLY, CDR2 FYNNEI. The CDR3 sequence: CASNTDRGTYNEQFF. CDR3 sequence (DNA): TGTGCCAGCAACACAGACAGGGGGACCTACAATGAGCAGTTCTTC. Full variable domain (rest looked up from reference TRBV2 and TRBJ2-1): EPEVTQTPSHQVTQMGQEVILRCVPISNHLYFYWYRQILGQKVEFLVSFYNNEISEKSEIFDDQFSVERPDGSNFTLKIRSTKLEDSAMYFCASNTDRGTYNEQFFGPGTRLTVL.

The V gene is TRBV5-4, the J gene TRBJ2-1, with D perhaps matching TRBD1 or TRBD2 (6 bases each). The CDR3 runs 18 residues. The V end was cut by 0 bases, the J end by 5 bases, with 21 bases between. Germline-derived CDR1 and CDR2 are SGHNT and YYREEE (reference sequence). The CDR3, as DNA: TGTGCCAGCAGCTTGGTGGGGGGCGGCCCCTCCGACGACAATGAGCAGTTCTTC. It specifies CASSLVGGGPSDDNEQFF.

The chain carries TRBV19 and TRBJ1-2; 7 bases map to TRBD1. Looked up from germline, CDR1 is LNHDA and CDR2 is SQIVND (reference sequence). This CDR3 has 17 residues. V was clipped by 3 bases and J by 1 base; unmatched bases: 11. CDR3 sequence: CASSIMAGQSYNYGYTF. CDR3 coding DNA: TGTGCCAGTAGTATTATGGCGGGACAGTCATATAACTATGGCTACACCTTC.

The chain links TRBV6-5 to TRBJ2-7, with D perhaps being TRBD1 or TRBD2 (5 bases each). CDR3 length: 13 amino acids. Trimming left V 10 bases short and J 3 bases short, with 16 bases between. Germline-derived CDR1 and CDR2 are MNHEY and SVGAGI. CDR3 residues: CATRGPPYYEQYF. The CDR3 region has the DNA TGTGCCACGAGGGGCCCTCCCTACTACGAGCAGTACTTC.

The J gene is TRBJ2-1, the V gene TRBV19; TRBD1 aligns across 7 bases. The V gene's germline CDR1 is LNHDA and CDR2 SQIVND (reference sequence). This CDR3 spans 16 amino acids. V shed 3 bases and J 4 bases; nucleotides not matched to a gene: 9. The DNA of the CDR3 is TGTGCCAGTAGTATCAATAGGGACAGCCGGTACAATGAGCAGTTCTTC. This sequence encodes CASSINRDSRYNEQFF. The full variable domain, rest sourced from reference TRBV19 and TRBJ2-1, is DGGITQSPKYLFRKEGQNVTLSCEQNLNHDAMYWYRQDPGQGLRLIYYSQIVNDFQKGDIAEGYSVSREKKESFPLTVTSAQKNPTAFYLCASSINRDSRYNEQFFGPGTRLTVL.

The chain combines TRBV28 with TRBJ1-2; 8 nucleotides align to TRBD1. With V trimmed by 5 bases and J by 2 bases, 4 bases remained unmatched. The CDR3 length is 14 residues. Germline CDR1 reads MDHEN; CDR2 reads SYDVKM. The CDR3: CASSNDRGNYGYTF. CDR3 DNA: TGTGCCAGCAGTAACGACAGGGGAAACTATGGCTACACCTTC.

The V and J genes are TRBV10-3 and TRBJ1-2, with 9 bases lining up with TRBD1. The germline gives CDR1 ENHRY, CDR2 SYGVKD. The J segment lost 7 bases and the V segment lost 8 bases, leaving 8 bases of the junction unmatched. This CDR3 region has 13 residues. CDR3 loop: CAIPSTGGGGYTF. The CDR3, as DNA: TGTGCCATCCCTTCGACAGGGGGGGGTGGCTACACCTTC.